Presented here are 17 T cell receptor beta chains from one specimen sequenced in a study of memory CD4+ T cells and cytomegalovirus serostatus. The sort gate was single viable CD3+CD4+CD8-CD45RO+ cells for memory CD4+ T cells. The repertoire was sequenced with immunoSEQ multiplex PCR; TCRdb's copy has only in-frame clones and lacks some. This table holds around 44,000 clones, 76% found once. Sequenced material: memory CD4+ T cells from blood. These receptors originate from an adult in good health and CMV-seronegative.

The J gene is TRBJ2-1, the V gene TRBV7-2; D is ambiguous. This CDR3 is 14 amino acids long. Trimming removed 6 bases at V and 10 bases at J, with 19 bases between. CDR1 and CDR2 from the germline V gene are SGHTA and FQGNSA. CDR3 region: CASSPIGVFSEQFF. The CDR3 nucleotides are TGTGCCAGCAGTCCAATTGGCGTTTTCTCCGAGCAGTTCTTC.

V gene TRBV30 combines with J gene TRBJ2-7, with 7 bases fitting TRBD1. Germline CDR1 GTSNPN, CDR2 SVGIG (reference sequence). The V segment lost 1 base and the J segment 0 bases; nucleotides outside the gene matches: 15. The CDR3 sequence is 18 residues long. The CDR3: CAWSGITRTGRSSYEQYF. The CDR3 nucleotides read TGTGCCTGGAGTGGGATTACGCGGACAGGCAGGAGCTCCTACGAGCAGTACTTC.

The chain combines TRBV6-1 with TRBJ2-5; 7 bases are a match to TRBD1. Per the germline V gene, CDR1 is MNHNS and CDR2 is SASEGT. CDR3 length: 13 amino acids. J was trimmed by 2 bases and V by 6 bases; bases with no gene match: 3. This chain's CDR3 is CASSRDRQETQYF. CDR3 nucleotide sequence: TGTGCCAGCAGCCGGGACAGACAAGAGACCCAGTACTTC.

This clone turned up a few times. The rearrangement joins TRBV30 to TRBJ2-7, with 9 bases fitting TRBD2. This CDR3 region has 17 residues. Germline CDR1 and CDR2: GTSNPN and SVGIG (reference sequence). V was pared by 0 bases and J by 6 bases, with 15 bases of the junction left unmatched. The CDR3 spells CAWSVLNGARAGGEQYF. The CDR3 DNA follows: TGTGCCTGGAGTGTACTTAATGGAGCAAGAGCGGGAGGCGAGCAGTACTTC.

The gene calls are TRBV5-1 and TRBJ2-7; D is possibly TRBD1 (6 bases). V lost 4 bases, J lost 2 bases, and 13 bases lay in between. The CDR3 is made up of 14 amino acids. Germline V gene sequence: CDR1 SGHRS, CDR2 YFSETQ. CDR3: CASSPTGQTYEQYF. The CDR3 bases are TGCGCCAGCAGCCCTACAGGACAGACCTACGAGCAGTACTTC.

This clone was counted between two and nine times. The chain employs TRBV5-1 and TRBJ1-1, with D hard to call. V lost 0 bases to trimming and J lost 0 bases, with 3 bases between them. Germline V gene lookup returns CDR1 SGHRS and CDR2 YFSETQ. The CDR3 extends over 13 amino acids. CDR3 DNA: TGCGCCAGCAGCTTGGAATTGAACACTGAAGCTTTCTTT. Its translation: CASSLELNTEAFF.

By its share, this clone is medium-sized. This chain connects TRBV29-1 to TRBJ2-7; no definite D call. V lost 3 bases and J 1 base, leaving 19 bases between the germline ends. CDR3 length: 16 residues. Germline CDR1 is SQVTM and CDR2 is ANQGSEA. The CDR3 loop is CSVDSNGVRRSYEQYF. The CDR3, as DNA: TGCAGCGTTGACTCCAATGGGGTAAGGCGGTCCTACGAGCAGTACTTC.

Here the CDR3 DNA reads TGTGCCGAGGGGTTTAATCAGACCCAGTACTTC. It codes for CAEGFNQTQYF. The chain recombines TRBV15 with TRBJ2-5; D may match TRBD1 or TRBD2 (5 bases each). This CDR3 has 11 amino acids. The V gene's germline CDR1 is LNHNV and CDR2 YYDKDF (reference sequence). Trimming stripped 11 bases from V and 6 bases from J, with 13 bases between.

V gene TRBV7-3 combines with J gene TRBJ2-2; D is ambiguous. The V end lost 5 bases, the J end lost 4 bases, and 8 bases lay between the germline ends. The CDR3 sequence is 13 residues long. The germline V gene has CDR1 SGHTA and CDR2 FQGTGA. The CDR3 bases are TGTGCCAGCAGCCCGTCGGCCACCGGGGAGCTGTTTTTT. Amino acids: CASSPSATGELFF.

In its sample, this clone was seen a few times. The chain uses TRBV6-1 and TRBJ1-5; D unresolved. Deletions cut 1 base from V and 7 bases from J, with 8 bases between. CDR1 is MNHNS, CDR2 SASEGT, per germline. This CDR3 spans 13 amino acids. CDR3 loop: CASSEGPWQPQHF. CDR3 DNA: TGTGCCAGCAGTGAAGGTCCATGGCAGCCCCAGCATTTT.

This clone was seen only a few times. The V and J genes are TRBV30 and TRBJ1-1; 7 positions agree with TRBD1. V dropped 2 bases and J dropped 6; count of bases not matched to a gene: 9. The V gene's germline CDR1 is GTSNPN and CDR2 SVGIG (reference sequence). The CDR3 consists of 14 residues. Here the CDR3 DNA reads TGTGCCTGGAGTCCCTTAACAGGGGTGGCTGAAGCTTTCTTT. This sequence encodes CAWSPLTGVAEAFF.

The J gene is TRBJ2-3, the V gene TRBV5-4; 8 positions agree with TRBD2. The CDR3 sequence is 16 residues long. CDR1 and CDR2 from the germline V gene are SGHNT and YYREEE (reference sequence). The V and J ends lost 2 bases and 0 bases, in that order; junction bases with no gene match: 5. The DNA for the CDR3 is TGTGCCAGCAGCTTCGGGTCTAGCGGGAGCACAGATACGCAGTATTTT. Translation gives CASSFGSSGSTDTQYF.

This clone was seen a handful of times. This chain links TRBV4-3 with TRBJ1-2; TRBD1 might be the D (5 bases). Trimming stripped 1 base from V and 6 bases from J, with 18 bases between. The CDR3 contains 16 residues. Germline CDR1 and CDR2: LGHNA and YSLEER. This chain's CDR3 is CASSQAGGGIVDGYTF. The CDR3 DNA reads as TGCGCCAGCAGCCAAGCCGGGGGAGGAATAGTGGATGGCTACACCTTC.

V is TRBV28 and J is TRBJ2-7; no definite D call. Germline V gene data show CDR1 as MDHEN and CDR2 as SYDVKM. Between the trimmed V and J ends, which lost 7 bases and 0 bases, there was a span of 13 bases. The CDR3 contains 14 residues. The CDR3 coding sequence is TGTGCCAGCAACCTCCGCCAGAGCTCCTACGAGCAGTACTTC. This sequence encodes CASNLRQSSYEQYF.

This clone is categorized as medium-sized (0.01 to 0.1%). This chain links TRBV28 with TRBJ1-4; D ambiguous. Trimming took off 7 bases at V and 2 bases at J, with 5 bases between the two ends. There are 12 residues in the CDR3. Looked up from germline, CDR1 is MDHEN and CDR2 is SYDVKM. CDR3 in amino acids: CASTGTNEKLFF. The CDR3 nucleotides read TGTGCCAGCACCGGCACTAATGAAAAACTGTTTTTT.

The chain recombines TRBV7-2 with TRBJ1-4, with D possibly matching TRBD1 (5 bases). Trimming removed 5 bases from V and 8 bases from J, with 15 bases in between. There are 14 residues in the CDR3. Germline loops: CDR1 SGHTA, CDR2 FQGNSA. CDR3 loop: CASSLDIRLEKLFF. The CDR3 DNA reads as TGTGCCAGCAGCCTGGACATCCGATTGGAAAAACTGTTTTTT.

The chain joins TRBV19 to TRBJ1-2; D is unresolved. V was pared by 5 bases and J by 0 bases, with 13 bases between. Germline assignment: CDR1 LNHDA and CDR2 SQIVND (reference sequence). The CDR3 runs 15 residues. CDR3 in amino acids: CASSYPGQPNYGYTF. The CDR3 bases are TGTGCCAGTAGTTACCCCGGGCAGCCTAACTATGGCTACACCTTC.